This entry lists 22 T cell receptor beta chains sequenced from one sample in a study of blood T cell repertoires in COVID-19. Measured with immunoSEQ multiplex PCR; TCRdb has only the in-frame clones, and not every one. The table lists 250,000 to 350,000 clones, about 90% of them singletons. Input material: peripheral blood. Receptors were obtained from a man aged 18 to 30 who had recovered from COVID-19.

V usage is TRBV7-9 and J usage is TRBJ1-5, with 9 bases fitting TRBD1. Looked up from germline, CDR1 is SEHNR and CDR2 is FQNEAQ (reference sequence). The CDR3 totals 16 residues. The ends lost 1 base at V and 6 bases at J; junction bases unmatched: 7. This CDR3 is CASSLGGQGSRQPQHF. The CDR3 DNA reads TGTGCCAGCAGCTTAGGGGGACAGGGAAGTCGTCAGCCCCAGCATTTT.

The chain carries TRBV9 and TRBJ2-2; TRBD2 matches 7 bases. J was trimmed by 3 bases and V by 4 bases; bases with no gene match: 12. Germline-derived CDR1 and CDR2 are SGDLS and YYNGEE. The CDR3 length is 17 residues. CDR3 protein: CASSSPAGEPDTGELFF. The DNA of the CDR3 is TGTGCCAGCAGCTCCCCGGCGGGGGAGCCCGACACCGGGGAGCTGTTTTTT.

V and J are TRBV27 and TRBJ2-2; 7 bases map to TRBD2. CDR1 is MNHEY, CDR2 SMNVEV, per germline (reference sequence). J lost 2 bases, V lost 6 bases, and 12 bases had no gene match. The CDR3 extends over 17 amino acids. The CDR3 bases are TGTGCCAGCAGAACCTTCTTTGGCGGGGGTAACACCGGGGAGCTGTTTTTT. It encodes CASRTFFGGGNTGELFF.

The rearrangement links TRBV7-2 to TRBJ2-7, with 9 bases matching TRBD1. The CDR3 sequence is 15 residues long. CDR1 is SGHTA, CDR2 FQGNSA, per germline. V shed 0 bases, J shed 11 bases, and the junction held 11 bases outside the gene matches. This chain's CDR3 is CASSLASRQGVVEYF. CDR3 nucleotides: TGTGCCAGCAGCTTAGCGAGCCGACAGGGGGTAGTGGAGTACTTC.

This chain connects TRBV5-1 to TRBJ2-3; D ambiguous. V gave up 4 bases and J gave up 0 bases, with 6 bases separating them. The CDR3 runs to 13 residues. Germline V gene lookup returns CDR1 SGHRS and CDR2 YFSETQ. CDR3: CASSARSTDTQYF. Here the CDR3 DNA reads TGCGCCAGCAGCGCCAGGAGCACAGATACGCAGTATTTT.

The rearrangement uses TRBV2 and TRBJ1-2; maybe TRBD1 (6 bases). Germline V gene data show CDR1 as SNHLY and CDR2 as FYNNEI. Trimming removed 4 bases from V and 1 base from J, with 16 bases in between. There are 16 residues in the CDR3. CDR3 bases: TGTGCCAGCAGTGGCCCCCGAGAGGGGGTTAACTATGGCTACACCTTC. Its protein product is CASSGPREGVNYGYTF. Together with reference TRBV2 and TRBJ1-2, the CDR3 gives the full variable domain: EPEVTQTPSHQVTQMGQEVILRCVPISNHLYFYWYRQILGQKVEFLVSFYNNEISEKSEIFDDQFSVERPDGSNFTLKIRSTKLEDSAMYFCASSGPREGVNYGYTFGSGTRLTVV.

The gene calls are TRBV7-2 and TRBJ2-1, with 11 bases that match TRBD2. The CDR3 runs 15 residues. V trimming: 1 base; J trimming: 7 bases; junction bases outside the gene matches: 3. CDR1 and CDR2 from the germline V gene are SGHTA and FQGNSA. The CDR3: CASSLVAGGINEQFF. CDR3 bases: TGTGCCAGCAGCTTAGTAGCGGGGGGGATTAATGAGCAGTTCTTC.

The V and J genes are TRBV6-1 and TRBJ2-1; 12 bases align to TRBD2. Unmatched junction bases numbered 2, after V lost 0 bases and J lost 5 bases. The CDR3 contains 16 residues. Germline CDR1 and CDR2: MNHNS and SASEGT. The CDR3 bases are TGTGCCAGCAGTGAAGCGCGGACTAGCGGGGACAATGAGCAGTTCTTC. Protein product: CASSEARTSGDNEQFF.

The chain is built from TRBV7-9 and TRBJ2-1; D may be TRBD2 (6 bases). Germline V gene sequence: CDR1 SEHNR, CDR2 FQNEAQ (reference sequence). This CDR3 comprises 17 residues. Trimming left V 5 bases short and J 5 bases short, with 22 bases between. The CDR3 DNA is TGTGCCAGCAGCCTAGACCCGTCGCGGGGATTCGACAATGAGCAGTTCTTC. It specifies CASSLDPSRGFDNEQFF.

This rearrangement joins TRBV19 to TRBJ2-7, with a possible D match to TRBD1 (6 bases). Between the trimmed V and J ends, which lost 4 bases and 2 bases, there was a span of 12 bases. The CDR3 is 14 residues long. CDR1 is LNHDA and CDR2 is SQIVND in the germline V gene (reference sequence). Here the CDR3 reads CASSNRDTPYEQYF. CDR3 nucleotides: TGTGCCAGTAGTAACAGGGATACTCCCTACGAGCAGTACTTC.

The chain is built from TRBV6-4 and TRBJ2-1, with TRBD2 matching over 10 bases. CDR1 is MRHNA, CDR2 SNTAGT, per germline. This CDR3 comprises 15 residues. V dropped 6 bases and J dropped 4; count of bases not matched to a gene: 6. The DNA of the CDR3 is TGTGCCAGCAGCCGGACTAGCGGAGAATACAATGAGCAGTTCTTC. This encodes CASSRTSGEYNEQFF.

The rearrangement joins TRBV6-2 or TRBV6-3 to TRBJ1-1; D unclear. V was cut by 4 bases and J by 4 bases, with 13 bases left in between. Germline CDR1 MNHEY, CDR2 SVGEGT. CDR3 length: 14 amino acids. CDR3 sequence (DNA): TGTGCCAGCAGTTCAGAGGGCGGATTCACTGAAGCTTTCTTT. Protein: CASSSEGGFTEAFF.

This chain connects TRBV12-3 or TRBV12-4 to TRBJ1-5; D gene uncertain. V was clipped by 5 bases and J by 4 bases, with 9 bases between them. The CDR3 consists of 13 residues. For the CDR3, the DNA is TGTGCCAGCAGTAAGCAAGATAATCAGCCCCAGCATTTT. Translated, it gives CASSKQDNQPQHF.

The rearrangement links TRBV6-4 to TRBJ1-2; TRBD1 agrees at 8 bases. The CDR3 contains 14 residues. The junction had 5 bases not matched to a gene; V was cut back by 5 bases and J by 3 bases. Germline loops: CDR1 MRHNA, CDR2 SNTAGT. The CDR3 region is CASSPGTGDYGYTF. The CDR3 region has the DNA TGTGCCAGCAGTCCGGGGACAGGAGACTATGGCTACACCTTC.

The J gene is TRBJ1-5, the V gene TRBV2, with 8 bases fitting TRBD1. Germline trimming cut 6 bases from V and 4 bases from J; bases unmatched to any gene: 5. The CDR3 contains 14 residues. The germline V gene has CDR1 SNHLY and CDR2 FYNNEI. The CDR3 sequence: CASRNRGGNQPQHF. CDR3 DNA sequence: TGTGCCAGCAGAAACAGGGGGGGGAATCAGCCCCAGCATTTT. Looking up the rest from reference TRBV2 and TRBJ1-5 gives the full variable domain: EPEVTQTPSHQVTQMGQEVILRCVPISNHLYFYWYRQILGQKVEFLVSFYNNEISEKSEIFDDQFSVERPDGSNFTLKIRSTKLEDSAMYFCASRNRGGNQPQHFGDGTRLSIL.

The chain carries TRBV5-1 and TRBJ2-2; D gene ambiguous. CDR1 and CDR2 from the germline V gene are SGHRS and YFSETQ. V was shortened by 0 bases and J by 5 bases, with 5 bases between the two germline ends. The CDR3 runs to 13 residues. The CDR3 DNA follows: TGCGCCAGCAGCTTGGACGGGACCGGGGAGCTGTTTTTT. Translating it yields CASSLDGTGELFF.

The chain couples TRBV24-1 to TRBJ2-7, with TRBD2 matching 10 bases. V shed 3 bases and J 7 bases; nucleotides not matched to a gene: 17. This CDR3 comprises 18 residues. Germline assignment: CDR1 KGHDR and CDR2 SFDVKD. The chain's CDR3 is CATSDQSGTSDTQGEQYF. The CDR3 coding sequence is TGTGCCACCAGTGATCAATCCGGGACTAGCGACACCCAGGGGGAGCAGTACTTC.

This clone was counted only a few times. The gene calls are TRBV11-2 and TRBJ2-7; D remains unclear. Per germline, CDR1 SGHAT and CDR2 FQNNGV. This CDR3 is 15 amino acids long. V lost 1 base, J lost 3 bases, and 13 bases lay in between. CDR3 region: CASSLVLNGGYEQYF. DNA of the CDR3: TGTGCCAGCAGCTTAGTCCTTAACGGCGGCTACGAGCAGTACTTC.

The V gene is TRBV19, the J gene TRBJ2-2; D is unresolved. The CDR3 contains 14 residues. CDR1 LNHDA and CDR2 SQIVND come from the germline V gene (reference sequence). Trimming removed 5 bases from V and 6 bases from J, with 13 bases in between. CDR3 residues: CASSGTPRSGELFF. The CDR3 DNA reads as TGTGCCAGTAGTGGAACACCTAGGTCCGGGGAGCTGTTTTTT.

The chain links TRBV5-4 to TRBJ2-1, with D possibly TRBD1 on 5 matching bases. Germline V gives CDR1 SGHNT, CDR2 YYREEE (reference sequence). The ends were cut back, 1 base at V and 10 bases at J, with 15 bases in the middle. The CDR3 totals 14 residues. Here the CDR3 DNA reads TGTGCCAGCAGCTTGATATCCCCCGACAGAGAGCAGTTCTTC. It is translated as CASSLISPDREQFF.

The rearrangement uses TRBV6-1 and TRBJ2-2; the D gene is possibly TRBD2 (5 bases). The CDR3 totals 12 residues. V was pared by 2 bases and J by 7 bases, with 5 bases between. Per germline, CDR1 MNHNS and CDR2 SASEGT. CDR3 region: CASSERGGELFF. The DNA of the CDR3 is TGTGCCAGCAGTGAACGGGGCGGGGAGCTGTTTTTT.

This chain uses TRBV27 with TRBJ2-5, with D possibly TRBD2 on 6 matching bases. This CDR3 is built from 13 residues. V was trimmed by 2 bases and J by 7 bases, leaving 11 bases between them. The germline V gene has CDR1 MNHEY and CDR2 SMNVEV (reference sequence). The CDR3 is CASSLGTGGTQYF. CDR3 sequence (DNA): TGTGCCAGCAGTTTAGGGACCGGGGGGACCCAGTACTTC.